This T cell receptor beta chain was observed in a study of blood T cell repertoires in COVID-19. Study overall: Both acute and convalescent COVID-19 samples were obtained from the United States, Italy and Spain. PBMCs, B-cell-depleted T cells, or T cells were the source of the cDNA or gDNA that made up the material.

Original processing methods: Amplification from reference gene primers served as the basis for estimated nucleated cell counts. Only in-frame clones appear in the TCRdb table, and some are missing; sequencing was by immunoSEQ multiplex PCR. V and J calls and clone size come straight from that table; D and trimming were deduced from the DNA. This table holds roughly 200,000 clones, around 85% found once. This TCR came from a human donor with active or convalescent COVID-19. The donor label of this sample is uncertain. The sample consisted of peripheral blood.

The CDR3 DNA sequence: TGTGCCAGAGGGGCTGGGGCCAACGTCCTGACTTTC. Translating gives CARGAGANVLTF. The chain uses TRBV19 and TRBJ2-6; maybe TRBD1 (5 bases). This CDR3 is 12 amino acids long. Trimming shortened V by 9 bases and J by 2 bases, and 5 bases separated the two germline ends. Germline V gene data show CDR1 as LNHDA and CDR2 as SQIVND (reference sequence).